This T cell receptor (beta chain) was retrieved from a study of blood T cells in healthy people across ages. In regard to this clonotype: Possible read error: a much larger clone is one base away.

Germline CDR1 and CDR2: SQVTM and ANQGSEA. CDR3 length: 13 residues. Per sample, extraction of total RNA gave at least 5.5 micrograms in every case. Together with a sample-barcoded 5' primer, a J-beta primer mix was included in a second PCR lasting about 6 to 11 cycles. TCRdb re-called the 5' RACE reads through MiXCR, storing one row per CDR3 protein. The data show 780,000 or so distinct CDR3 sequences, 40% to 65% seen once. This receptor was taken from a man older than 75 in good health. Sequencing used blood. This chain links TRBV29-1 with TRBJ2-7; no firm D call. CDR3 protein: CSVGSWSSHEQYF. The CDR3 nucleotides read TGCAGCGTCGGTAGCTGGAGCTCCCACGAGCAGTACTTC.